The 28 T cell receptor beta chains below all came from one sample that was sequenced in a study of T-cell memory formation after mild COVID-19. TCRdb used MiXCR to reprocess the 5' RACE reads, holding one entry per CDR3 protein. In the table there are about 340,000 distinct CDR3 sequences, approximately 15% of which are singletons. What was sequenced was PBMCs or a T cell subset sorted from them (not recorded which). These receptor sequences come from a young man who had mild COVID-19 (a few samples of this study predate the infection). Cell type and time point are not known.

This clonotype was counted only a few times. The genes are TRBV20-1 and TRBJ1-2, with D unclear. The V end lost 4 bases, the J end lost 4 bases, and 13 bases lay between the germline ends. The CDR3 totals 13 residues. From germline, CDR1 is DFQATT and CDR2 SNEGSKA (reference sequence). CDR3 loop: CSAMPRKLYGYTF. CDR3 DNA sequence: TGCAGTGCTATGCCCAGGAAACTCTATGGCTACACCTTC.

This clonotype was picked up a small number of times. This chain links TRBV7-9 with TRBJ2-1; D is possibly TRBD1 (5 bases). Deletions cut 4 bases from V and 6 bases from J, with 16 bases between. In germline, CDR1 is SEHNR, CDR2 FQNEAQ (reference sequence). The CDR3 runs to 15 residues. The CDR3 bases are TGTGCCAGCAGCTCAGATATAATACAGGCCAATGAGCAGTTCTTC. It specifies CASSSDIIQANEQFF.

The table lists this clonotype with a few counts. The V call is TRBV3-1, the J call TRBJ2-7; D is undetermined. This CDR3 contains 13 residues. With 3 bases removed from V and 4 bases from J, the gap between germline ends came to 10 bases. Germline V CDR1 and CDR2: LGHDT, YNNKEL (reference sequence). Written as DNA, the CDR3 is TGTGCCAGCAGCCAGGGGTCTGCGTACGAGCAGTACTTC. As protein: CASSQGSAYEQYF.

In its sample, this clonotype was seen a few times. The V and J genes are TRBV28 and TRBJ1-1, with 7 bases fitting TRBD1. The CDR3 sequence is 14 residues long. Per the germline V gene, CDR1 is MDHEN and CDR2 is SYDVKM. The junction had 4 bases not matched to a gene; V was cut back by 5 bases and J by 1 base. The CDR3 sequence is CASSPGGGNTEAFF. In DNA form, the CDR3 reads TGTGCCAGCAGTCCAGGGGGGGGGAACACTGAAGCTTTCTTT. The full variable domain, in which reference TRBV28 and TRBJ1-1 provide the parts outside the CDR3, is DVKVTQSSRYLVKRTGEKVFLECVQDMDHENMFWYRQDPGLGLRLIYFSYDVKMKEKGDIPEGYSVSREKKERFSLILESASTNQTSMYLCASSPGGGNTEAFFGQGTRLTVV.

This clonotype was detected ten times or more. The chain couples TRBV6-6 to TRBJ2-1, with D possibly matching TRBD2 (5 bases). Looked up from germline, CDR1 is MNHNY and CDR2 is SVGAGI (reference sequence). Trimming took off 4 bases at V and 9 bases at J, with 10 bases between the two ends. CDR3 length equals 12 residues. The CDR3 DNA is TGTGCCAGCAGTTCCTGGACTCCTGAGCAGTTCTTC. Translated: CASSSWTPEQFF.

This clonotype has a handful of counts. This chain links TRBV29-1 with TRBJ2-3, with 8 bases identical to TRBD1. The germline V gene has CDR1 SQVTM and CDR2 ANQGSEA. Trimming took 8 bases from V and 5 from J; bases not matched to a gene: 6. The CDR3 has 12 residues. DNA of the CDR3: TGCAGCCTCGGGACAGGTGTAGATACGCAGTATTTT. Encoded protein: CSLGTGVDTQYF.

For the CDR3, the DNA is TGTGCCAGCAGTTCCCCGGGACAGGAGGGCTATGGCTACACCTTC. As protein: CASSSPGQEGYGYTF. The chain employs TRBV28 and TRBJ1-2, with 8 positions matching TRBD1. CDR1 and CDR2 (germline): MDHEN, SYDVKM. CDR3 length: 15 amino acids. V was clipped by 4 bases and J by 4 bases; unmatched bases: 8.

The CDR3 bases are TGTGCCTGGAGCCTAGCGGGGGGCTACAATGAGCAGTTCTTC. This sequence encodes CAWSLAGGYNEQFF. The chain combines TRBV30 with TRBJ2-1, with 11 bases identical to TRBD2. In germline, CDR1 is GTSNPN, CDR2 SVGIG (reference sequence). The CDR3 runs to 14 residues. With V trimmed by 3 bases and J by 3 bases, 1 base remained unmatched.

This clonotype showed up just a few times. The rearrangement uses TRBV7-9 and TRBJ1-1; D is perhaps TRBD1 (6 bases). This CDR3 spans 11 amino acids. Germline lookup yields CDR1 SEHNR and CDR2 FQNEAQ (reference sequence). Trimming pared 1 base from V and 10 bases from J, leaving 7 bases between. In DNA, the CDR3 is TGTGCCAGCAGCTTAGACAGGGCAGCTTTCTTT. Translated, it gives CASSLDRAAFF. The full variable domain, rest sourced from reference TRBV7-9 and TRBJ1-1, is DTGVSQNPRHKITKRGQNVTFRCDPISEHNRLYWYRQTLGQGPEFLTYFQNEAQLEKSRLLSDRFSAERPKGSFSTLEIQRTEQGDSAMYLCASSLDRAAFFGQGTRLTVV.

This chain uses TRBV28 with TRBJ1-5; 7 bases are shared with TRBD1. CDR3 length: 16 amino acids. The V gene end was trimmed by 11 bases and the J gene end by 2 bases; junction bases not matched to a gene: 15. The germline V gene has CDR1 MDHEN and CDR2 SYDVKM. CDR3 in amino acids: CASSAPTGWGNQPQHF. CDR3 nucleotide sequence: TGTGCCTCCTCAGCTCCGACAGGGTGGGGCAATCAGCCCCAGCATTTT.

This clonotype was observed at least ten times. In nucleotides, the CDR3 is TGCGCCAGCAGCACGACAGGAACCTACAATGAGCAGTTCTTC. This translates into CASSTTGTYNEQFF. The chain uses TRBV5-1 and TRBJ2-1; D perhaps matches TRBD1 (6 bases). This CDR3 is built from 14 residues. Germline CDR1 is SGHRS and CDR2 is YFSETQ. V lost 4 bases to trimming and J lost 2 bases, with 10 bases between them.

There are a few counts of this clonotype. The J gene is TRBJ2-2, the V gene TRBV12-3 or TRBV12-4; D call uncertain. This CDR3 is built from 10 residues. V lost 6 bases, J lost 7 bases, and 3 bases lay in between. CDR3 sequence (DNA): TGTGCCAGCAGCCGCGGGGAGCTGTTTTTT. The encoded protein is CASSRGELFF.

This clonotype was detected only a few times. J is TRBJ1-4 and V is TRBV9; TRBD1 matches at 7 bases. This CDR3 contains 15 residues. The V and J ends lost 4 bases and 7 bases, in that order; junction bases with no gene match: 10. Germline V gene lookup returns CDR1 SGDLS and CDR2 YYNGEE. The CDR3 protein is CASSHYEGTVEKLFF. CDR3 coding DNA: TGTGCCAGCAGCCATTATGAGGGGACAGTTGAAAAACTGTTTTTT.

This clonotype was recorded a few times. The chain recombines TRBV7-2 with TRBJ1-3; D uncertain. V was clipped by 5 bases and J by 12 bases, with 11 bases between them. Germline-derived CDR1 and CDR2 are SGHTA and FQGNSA. The CDR3 is 11 residues long. CDR3 DNA: TGTGCCAGCAGCAATGGAGTAGTCATATATTTT. Its protein is CASSNGVVIYF.

This clonotype was counted between two and nine times. The chain uses TRBV6-2 or TRBV6-3 and TRBJ1-5; D gene uncertain. V lost 6 bases to trimming and J lost 5 bases, with 17 bases between them. Germline V gives CDR1 MNHEY, CDR2 SVGEGT. This CDR3 is built from 15 residues. The CDR3 sequence is CASSYAARSYQPQHF. The CDR3 nucleotides are TGTGCCAGCAGCTACGCCGCGAGGAGCTATCAGCCCCAGCATTTT.

This clonotype showed up just a few times. The chain joins TRBV27 to TRBJ1-1, with 7 bases aligning to TRBD1. The CDR3 is 15 amino acids. With 2 bases clipped from V and 5 bases from J, the junction kept 8 bases outside the gene matches. The germline gives CDR1 MNHEY, CDR2 SMNVEV (reference sequence). As DNA, the CDR3 is TGTGCCAGCAGTTTAACAGGGGACGAGGGGACTGAAGCTTTCTTT. It translates to CASSLTGDEGTEAFF.

This clonotype was counted only a few times. V usage is TRBV28 and J usage is TRBJ2-3, with D possibly being TRBD1 or TRBD2 (6 bases each). The V and J ends lost 6 bases and 1 base respectively, with 14 bases between them. This CDR3 comprises 15 residues. CDR1 and CDR2 (germline): MDHEN, SYDVKM. CDR3 loop: CASSPGAQGTDTQYF. The CDR3 nucleotides are TGTGCCAGCAGCCCGGGGGCCCAGGGCACAGATACGCAGTATTTT.

Only a few counts were recorded for this clonotype. V usage is TRBV2 and J usage is TRBJ2-7; TRBD1 matches 7 bases. CDR3 length: 15 amino acids. Germline CDR1 SNHLY, CDR2 FYNNEI. V shed 4 bases and J 4 bases; nucleotides not matched to a gene: 10. The CDR3 sequence is CASSVSGTDSYEQYF. The CDR3, as DNA: TGTGCCAGCAGTGTGTCCGGGACAGACTCATACGAGCAGTACTTC.

This clonotype was picked up many times. The genes are TRBV29-1 and TRBJ1-1; D not certain. CDR1 and CDR2 from the germline V gene are SQVTM and ANQGSEA. The CDR3 extends over 12 amino acids. V lost 4 bases and J lost 0, with 6 bases in between. The CDR3 region has the DNA TGCAGCGTTGGGAGCATGAACACTGAAGCTTTCTTT. Residues: CSVGSMNTEAFF.

This clonotype was seen many times. The chain combines TRBV7-8 with TRBJ2-3; D unclear. Trimming took off 5 bases at V and 5 bases at J, with 8 bases between the two ends. CDR1 is SGHVS, CDR2 FQNEAQ, per germline. CDR3 length: 12 residues. Here the CDR3 DNA reads TGTGCCAGCAGCCCGATGGGAGATACGCAGTATTTT. It yields the protein CASSPMGDTQYF.

This clonotype has only a few counts. J is TRBJ1-5 and V is TRBV20-1, with D unresolved. Trimming removed 0 bases from V and 0 bases from J, with 9 bases in between. Germline V gene lookup returns CDR1 DFQATT and CDR2 SNEGSKA (reference sequence). This CDR3 has 15 amino acids. In DNA, the CDR3 is TGCAGTGCTAGAGACCAGAAATATAGCAATCAGCCCCAGCATTTT. Residues: CSARDQKYSNQPQHF.

The chain employs TRBV7-8 and TRBJ2-2; D gene uncertain. CDR1 is SGHVS, CDR2 FQNEAQ, per germline. CDR3 length: 13 amino acids. Trimming shortened V by 5 bases and J by 9 bases, and 13 bases separated the two germline ends. The CDR3 DNA reads as TGTGCCAGCAGCCGAGACCCGCGCTGGGAGCTGTTTTTT. Translated, it gives CASSRDPRWELFF.

The chain is built from TRBV20-1 and TRBJ1-2; maybe TRBD1 (5 bases). Germline V gene lookup returns CDR1 DFQATT and CDR2 SNEGSKA (reference sequence). V lost 4 bases to trimming and J lost 5 bases, with 23 bases between them. The CDR3 is 16 amino acids. The CDR3 nucleotides are TGCAGTGCTAAAGACCCCGGGGGGACCGCTCAGTATGGCTACACCTTC. Amino acids: CSAKDPGGTAQYGYTF.

The chain has TRBV29-1 and TRBJ1-2; 7 bases match TRBD1. With 4 bases clipped from V and 9 bases from J, the junction kept 11 bases outside the gene matches. The CDR3 covers 13 residues. Germline CDR1 is SQVTM and CDR2 is ANQGSEA. The CDR3 region has the DNA TGCAGCGTTGGCGGGGACAGTTCCAGCAGCTACACCTTC. The encoded protein is CSVGGDSSSSYTF.

This clonotype was seen a handful of times. This chain connects TRBV6-5 to TRBJ1-5; D gene ambiguous. V shed 0 bases and J shed 7 bases, with 7 bases lying between them. This CDR3 contains 13 residues. Looked up from germline, CDR1 is MNHEY and CDR2 is SVGAGI. The CDR3 bases are TGTGCCAGCAGTTACTCCGCTACCCAGCCCCAGCATTTT. Translating gives CASSYSATQPQHF.

The DNA of the CDR3 is TGCGCCAGCAGCCCAACAGGGGGCTCGGCCTACACCTTC. This gives the protein CASSPTGGSAYTF. This rearrangement joins TRBV5-1 to TRBJ1-2, with 9 bases fitting TRBD1. V lost 4 bases and J lost 10; bases outside the gene matches: 8. The CDR3 consists of 13 residues. Looked up from germline, CDR1 is SGHRS and CDR2 is YFSETQ.

The chain joins TRBV10-3 to TRBJ2-7; TRBD2 aligns across 7 bases. Per germline, CDR1 ENHRY and CDR2 SYGVKD. This CDR3 is built from 14 residues. Trimming took 3 bases from V and 3 from J; bases not matched to a gene: 5. This chain's CDR3 is CAISERGEGYEQYF. CDR3 sequence (DNA): TGTGCCATCAGTGAACGGGGGGAAGGCTACGAGCAGTACTTC.

The CDR3 protein is CASSGTARVTDTQYF. The CDR3 region has the DNA TGCGCCAGCAGTGGGACAGCACGGGTCACAGATACGCAGTATTTT. The chain couples TRBV5-1 to TRBJ2-3, with 7 bases aligning to TRBD1. Germline V gene sequence: CDR1 SGHRS, CDR2 YFSETQ. CDR3 length: 15 amino acids. Germline trimming cut 5 bases from V and 2 bases from J; bases unmatched to any gene: 8.